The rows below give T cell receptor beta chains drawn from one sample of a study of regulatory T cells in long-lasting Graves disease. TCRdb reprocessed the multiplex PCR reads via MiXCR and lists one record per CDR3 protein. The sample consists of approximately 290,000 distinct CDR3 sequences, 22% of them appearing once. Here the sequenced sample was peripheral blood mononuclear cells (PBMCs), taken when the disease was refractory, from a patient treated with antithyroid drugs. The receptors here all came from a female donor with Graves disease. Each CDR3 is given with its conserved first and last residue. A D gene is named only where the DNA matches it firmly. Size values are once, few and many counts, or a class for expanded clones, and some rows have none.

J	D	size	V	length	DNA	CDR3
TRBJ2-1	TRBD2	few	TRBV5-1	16	TGCGCCAGCAGCTCAGGACTAGCGGGAGTCGACAATGAGCAGTTCTTC	CASSSGLAGVDNEQFF
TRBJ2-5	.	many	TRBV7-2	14	TGTGCCAGCAGCTACGGAGGTCTACGAGAGACCCAGTACTTC	CASSYGGLRETQYF
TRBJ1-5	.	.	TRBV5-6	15	TGTGCCAGCAGCTTGGCCAGTAGCCGCAATCAGCCCCAGCATTTT	CASSLASSRNQPQHF
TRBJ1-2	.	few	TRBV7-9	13	TGTGCCAGCAGCTTTGAGGGTGGGGAAGGCTACACCTTC	CASSFEGGEGYTF
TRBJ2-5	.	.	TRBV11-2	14	TGCGCCAGCAGCCAAGATAAGTGGGCCGAGACCCAGTACTTC	CASSQDKWAETQYF
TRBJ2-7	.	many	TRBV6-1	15	TGTGCCAGCAGTGAAGACCCCTACAGGGACTACGAGCAGTACTTC	CASSEDPYRDYEQYF
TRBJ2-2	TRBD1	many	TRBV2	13	TGTGCCAGCAGGGGACAGGGCTCCGGGGAGCTGTTTTTT	CASRGQGSGELFF
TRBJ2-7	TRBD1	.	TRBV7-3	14	TGTGCCAGCAGCTCGACAGGGGGGGGTTCCGAGCAGTACTTC	CASSSTGGGSEQYF
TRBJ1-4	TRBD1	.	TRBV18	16	TGTGCCAGCTCACCGGTCCTGGGACAGCATAATGAAAAACTGTTTTTT	CASSPVLGQHNEKLFF
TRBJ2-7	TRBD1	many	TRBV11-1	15	TGTGCCAGCAGCTTGGCCGGGACAGGATACTACGAGCAGTACTTC	CASSLAGTGYYEQYF
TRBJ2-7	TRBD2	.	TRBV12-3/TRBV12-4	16	TGTGCCAGCAGTTTGGGACTAGCGGGAGGGGTGAACGAGCAGTACTTC	CASSLGLAGGVNEQYF
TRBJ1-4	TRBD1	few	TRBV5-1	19	TGCGCCAGCAGCCTAGATGCGCTGACAGGGTGGATGACTAATGAAAAACTGTTTTTT	CASSLDALTGWMTNEKLFF
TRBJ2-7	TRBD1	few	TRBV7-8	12	TGTGCCAGCAGCCAACAGGGGAACGAGCAGTACTTC	CASSQQGNEQYF
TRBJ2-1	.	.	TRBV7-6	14	TGTGCCAGCAGCCTTCAGACTAGTTATCCTGAGCAGTTCTTC	CASSLQTSYPEQFF
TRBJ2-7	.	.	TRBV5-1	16	TGCGCCAGCAGCTTGGTTTTCGCCTCTAGCTCCTACGAGCAGTACTTC	CASSLVFASSSYEQYF
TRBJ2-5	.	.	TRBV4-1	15	TGCGCCAGCAGCCAAGGCCCGGGTCTCCAAGAGACCCAGTACTTC	CASSQGPGLQETQYF
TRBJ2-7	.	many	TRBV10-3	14	TGTGCCATCAGTGAGGGCGGGATAAGTTTCGAGCAGTACTTC	CAISEGGISFEQYF
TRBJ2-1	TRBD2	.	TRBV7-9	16	TGTGCCAGCAGCAAGGGACTAGCGGGAGTGTGGAATGAGCAGTTCTTC	CASSKGLAGVWNEQFF
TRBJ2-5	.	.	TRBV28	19	TGTGCCAGCAGTTTCGAAGCTAAGGAGCTCAGGGTTCGGGGCGAGACCCAGTACTTC	CASSFEAKELRVRGETQYF
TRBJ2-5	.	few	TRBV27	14	TGTGCCAGCTCTTACCTGGGGGGTAGAGAGACCCAGTACTTC	CASSYLGGRETQYF
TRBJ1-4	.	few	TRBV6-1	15	TGTGCCAGCAGCCCCGGGGTGAGGGAAGAAGAAAAACTGTTTTTT	CASSPGVREEEKLFF
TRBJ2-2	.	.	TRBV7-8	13	TGTGCCAGCAGCTTACACAGCACCGGGGAGCTGTTTTTT	CASSLHSTGELFF
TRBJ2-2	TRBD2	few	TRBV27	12	TGTGCCAGCGGACTAGGGACCGGGGAGCTGTTTTTT	CASGLGTGELFF
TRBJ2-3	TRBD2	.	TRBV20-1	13	TGCAGTGCTGGACTAGCGGGAGCAGATACGCAGTATTTT	CSAGLAGADTQYF
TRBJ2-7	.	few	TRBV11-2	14	TGTGCCAGCAGCCCCCCGGCGCTAGTCCACGAGCAGTACTTC	CASSPPALVHEQYF
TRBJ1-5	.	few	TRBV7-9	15	TGTGCCAGCAGCTTAGCTCGGTGGGGGAATCAGCCCCAGCATTTT	CASSLARWGNQPQHF
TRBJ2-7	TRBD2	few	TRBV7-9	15	TGTGCCAGCTCTCACCCCAGCGGGAGACGGCACGAGCAGTACTTC	CASSHPSGRRHEQYF
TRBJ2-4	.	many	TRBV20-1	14	TGCAGTGCTAGAGATTGGAAGACTGAAAACATTCAGTACTTC	CSARDWKTENIQYF
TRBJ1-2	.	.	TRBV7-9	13	TGTGCCAGCAGCCCCGACGGGCAGTATGGCTACACCTTC	CASSPDGQYGYTF
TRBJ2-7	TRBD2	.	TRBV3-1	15	TGTGCCAGCAGCCACGATAGCGGGAGCTCCTACGAGCAGTACTTC	CASSHDSGSSYEQYF